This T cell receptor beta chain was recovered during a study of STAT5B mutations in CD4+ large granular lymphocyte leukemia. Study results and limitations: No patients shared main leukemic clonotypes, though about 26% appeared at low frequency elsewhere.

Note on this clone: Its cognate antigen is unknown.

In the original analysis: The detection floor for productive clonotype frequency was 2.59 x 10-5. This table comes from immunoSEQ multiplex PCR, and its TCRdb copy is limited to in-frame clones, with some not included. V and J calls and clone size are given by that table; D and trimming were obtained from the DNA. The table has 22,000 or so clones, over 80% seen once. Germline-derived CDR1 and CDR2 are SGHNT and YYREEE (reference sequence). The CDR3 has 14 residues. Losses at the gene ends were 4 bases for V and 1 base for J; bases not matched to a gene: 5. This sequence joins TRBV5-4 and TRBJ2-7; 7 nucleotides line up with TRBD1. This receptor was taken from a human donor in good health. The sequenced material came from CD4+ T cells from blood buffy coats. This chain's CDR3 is CASSSKGQSYEQYF. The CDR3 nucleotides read TGTGCCAGCAGCAGTAAGGGACAGTCCTACGAGCAGTACTTC.